This T cell receptor (beta chain) emerged from a study of cytomegalovirus exposure and HLA in healthy donors. V lost 1 base and J lost 6; bases outside the gene matches: 4. Germline CDR1 is MGHRA and CDR2 is YSYEKL. This CDR3 comprises 15 residues. The PCR contained 60 Vbeta and 13 Jbeta primers. Data came from immunoSEQ multiplex PCR; TCRdb stores just in-frame clones and leaves some out. The table lists hundreds of thousands of clones, approximately 90% of them singletons. The receptor's source is a woman between 18 and 30 years old in good health and CMV-seronegative. Sequenced input: PBMCs. The gene calls are TRBV4-1 and TRBJ2-1; TRBD2 aligns across 9 bases. The DNA of the CDR3 is TGCGCCAGCAGCCAAGTAGCGGGAGTTAGCAATGAGCAGTTCTTC. Residues: CASSQVAGVSNEQFF.